These 27 T cell receptor beta chains were sequenced from one sample in a study of T-cell memory formation after mild COVID-19. MiXCR, applied by TCRdb to the 5' RACE reads, yields one record per CDR3 protein. The table shows hundreds of thousands of distinct CDR3 sequences, with around 15% occurring only once. Sequencing was performed on PBMCs or a T cell subset sorted from them (not recorded which). These receptors all come from a man aged 18 to 30 who had mild COVID-19 (a few samples of this study predate the infection). Cell type and time point are not known.

The chain couples TRBV5-1 to TRBJ2-5; 9 nucleotides line up with TRBD1. From germline, CDR1 is SGHRS and CDR2 YFSETQ. The CDR3 totals 16 residues. V lost 2 bases to trimming and J lost 4 bases; unmatched junction nucleotides: 9. The CDR3 region has the DNA TGCGCCAGCAGCTTCGGGGGTTTGGGACAGGGAGAGACCCAGTACTTC. It specifies CASSFGGLGQGETQYF.

A few counts support this clonotype. The CDR3 here is CASRPRTSGAYGYTF. The CDR3 DNA follows: TGCGCCAGCAGACCGCGGACTAGCGGGGCCTATGGCTACACCTTC. This chain joins TRBV4-1 and TRBJ1-2, with D tentatively TRBD1 (5 bases). In germline, CDR1 is MGHRA, CDR2 YSYEKL. The V end lost 6 bases, the J end lost 4 bases, and 18 bases lay between the germline ends. This CDR3 has 15 amino acids.

The chain employs TRBV7-6 and TRBJ2-1; possibly TRBD1 for D (5 bases). V shed 6 bases and J shed 0 bases, with 15 bases lying between them. The CDR3 extends over 16 amino acids. The germline gives CDR1 SGHVS, CDR2 FNYEAQ. CDR3 sequence (DNA): TGTGCCAGCAGTTCTACAGGACGCTACTCCTACAATGAGCAGTTCTTC. Its translation is CASSSTGRYSYNEQFF.

This clonotype was seen more than once but under ten times. The rearrangement joins TRBV5-1 to TRBJ2-5, with D perhaps TRBD2 (6 bases). There are 14 residues in the CDR3. The ends were cut back, 5 bases at V and 1 base at J, with 12 bases in the middle. Germline V gene sequence: CDR1 SGHRS, CDR2 YFSETQ. Here the CDR3 reads CASRGGPGQETQYF. CDR3 nucleotides: TGCGCCAGCAGGGGGGGACCTGGCCAAGAGACCCAGTACTTC.

The gene calls are TRBV9 and TRBJ2-3; 11 nucleotides align to TRBD2. V was clipped by 0 bases and J by 3 bases; unmatched bases: 3. Germline V lookup: CDR1 SGDLS, CDR2 YYNGEE. The CDR3 covers 16 residues. Here the CDR3 reads CASSVALAGGTDTQYF. The CDR3 DNA reads TGTGCCAGCAGCGTAGCGTTAGCGGGGGGGACAGATACGCAGTATTTT.

The genes are TRBV29-1 and TRBJ2-1, with 8 bases matching TRBD1. Germline V gene lookup returns CDR1 SQVTM and CDR2 ANQGSEA. CDR3 length equals 14 residues. The V gene end was trimmed by 5 bases and the J gene end by 6 bases; junction bases not matched to a gene: 9. CDR3 DNA sequence: TGCAGCGTTTTTGCACAGGGGGATCGCAATGAGCAGTTCTTC. Amino acid sequence: CSVFAQGDRNEQFF.

The genes are TRBV28 and TRBJ2-3, with TRBD2 matching 7 bases. Germline assignment: CDR1 MDHEN and CDR2 SYDVKM. The CDR3 runs to 22 residues. Germline trimming cut 2 bases from V and 5 bases from J; bases unmatched to any gene: 28. CDR3 loop: CASSLSGGVLKKGVLLGDTQYF. In DNA form, the CDR3 reads TGTGCCAGCAGTTTAAGTGGGGGGGTACTCAAGAAGGGTGTGTTGTTAGGAGATACGCAGTATTTT.

The sample holds many counts of this clonotype. The J gene is TRBJ1-1, the V gene TRBV2; D is uncertain. Germline CDR1 SNHLY, CDR2 FYNNEI. Trimming took 9 bases from V and 2 from J, leaving 13 bases between them. This CDR3 is built from 13 residues. CDR3 coding DNA: TGTGCCAGTCGGTGGGCGGGTAACACTGAAGCTTTCTTT. Translating it yields CASRWAGNTEAFF.

The V gene is TRBV12-3 or TRBV12-4, the J gene TRBJ2-3; 10 bases are shared with TRBD2. Losses at the gene ends were 5 bases for V and 1 base for J; bases not matched to a gene: 9. This CDR3 spans 17 amino acids. The CDR3 nucleotides are TGTGCCAGCAGTCCTCGGTTAGCGGGGGGTGGCACAGATACGCAGTATTTT. Protein product: CASSPRLAGGGTDTQYF.

The chain couples TRBV7-9 to TRBJ1-4; D ambiguous. CDR3 size: 12 residues. Germline V gene lookup returns CDR1 SEHNR and CDR2 FQNEAQ (reference sequence). V was pared by 5 bases and J by 7 bases, with 8 bases between. CDR3 nucleotide sequence: TGTGCCAGCAGCGCCGCGGGTGAAAAACTGTTTTTT. It translates to CASSAAGEKLFF.

This chain links TRBV24-1 with TRBJ2-5; D is possibly TRBD2 (5 bases). V lost 5 bases and J 5 bases, leaving 5 bases between the germline ends. The CDR3 totals 11 residues. Germline V gene data show CDR1 as KGHDR and CDR2 as SFDVKD. The CDR3 reads CATSAGETQYF. In nucleotides, the CDR3 is TGTGCCACCAGTGCGGGGGAGACCCAGTACTTC.

This clonotype was counted between two and nine times. The chain employs TRBV12-3 or TRBV12-4 and TRBJ1-5; weak D call: TRBD1 (5 bases). Trimming took off 2 bases at V and 7 bases at J, with 12 bases between the two ends. The CDR3 has 14 amino acids. The CDR3 coding sequence is TGTGCCAGCAGTTTATCAGGGATTGGCCAGCCCCAGCATTTT. Translation gives CASSLSGIGQPQHF.

The genes are TRBV5-1 and TRBJ2-2, with TRBD1 as a possible D gene (6 bases). Germline loops: CDR1 SGHRS, CDR2 YFSETQ. This CDR3 has 14 residues. V was pared by 3 bases and J by 5 bases, with 11 bases between. The CDR3 DNA is TGCGCCAGCAGCTCAAAGGGGGAGACCGGGGAGCTGTTTTTT. It translates to CASSSKGETGELFF.

The table lists this clonotype with many counts. The chain is built from TRBV28 and TRBJ2-3; D is unclear. V was cut by 10 bases and J by 11 bases, with 16 bases left in between. This CDR3 comprises 11 residues. The V gene's germline CDR1 is MDHEN and CDR2 SYDVKM. The CDR3 DNA reads TGTGCCACATCACCACCCGGAAAGCAGTATTTT. It is translated as CATSPPGKQYF.

This clonotype was seen a few times. The gene calls are TRBV5-4 and TRBJ2-3; possibly TRBD1 or TRBD2 for D (5 bases each). The CDR3 extends over 13 amino acids. The germline CDR1 and CDR2 sequences are SGHNT and YYREEE (reference sequence). Trimming pared 5 bases from V and 3 bases from J, leaving 10 bases between. The chain's CDR3 is CASSRDPTDTQYF. The CDR3 nucleotides read TGTGCCAGCAGTCGGGACCCGACAGATACGCAGTATTTT. Variable domain in full (rest from reference TRBV5-4 and TRBJ2-3): ETGVTQSPTHLIKTRGQQVTLRCSSQSGHNTVSWYQQALGQGPQFIFQYYREEENGRGNFPPRFSGLQFPNYSSELNVNALELDDSALYLCASSRDPTDTQYFGPGTRLTVL.

A few counts support this clonotype. The chain has TRBV29-1 and TRBJ1-1; D is perhaps TRBD1 (6 bases). The V end was cut by 5 bases, the J end by 4 bases, with 11 bases between. CDR1 SQVTM and CDR2 ANQGSEA come from the germline V gene. The CDR3 consists of 12 residues. This chain's CDR3 is CSVNRASTEAFF. In DNA form, the CDR3 reads TGCAGCGTTAACAGGGCGAGCACTGAAGCTTTCTTT.

This clonotype was picked up many times. The chain combines TRBV21-1 with TRBJ2-7; the table calls TRBD1, which could not be checked here. TRBV21-1 represents a pseudogene. This CDR3 comprises 16 residues. CDR3 in DNA: TGTGCCAGCAGCAAAGTAGCTGGGACAGGGGTATTCGAGCAGTACGTC. The encoded protein is CASSKVAGTGVFEQYV.

The CDR3 DNA follows: TGTGCCAGCAGTGAGGTCCCTGGGCAGCGTGACACTAACTATGGCTACACCTTC. It translates to CASSEVPGQRDTNYGYTF. The chain is built from TRBV6-4 and TRBJ1-2; no definite D call. Germline assignment: CDR1 MRHNA and CDR2 SNTAGT. V was cut by 3 bases and J by 0 bases, with 20 bases left in between. This CDR3 region has 18 residues.

This clonotype was observed a handful of times. The J gene is TRBJ2-5, the V gene TRBV7-9, with 7 bases fitting TRBD1. The CDR3 covers 14 residues. J gave up 3 bases and V 4 bases, and 5 bases lay outside the gene matches. Germline CDR1 SEHNR, CDR2 FQNEAQ (reference sequence). The CDR3 loop reads CASSSWTGEETQYF. The CDR3 region has the DNA TGTGCCAGCAGCTCATGGACAGGAGAAGAGACCCAGTACTTC.

This clonotype was counted between two and nine times. The chain links TRBV7-2 to TRBJ1-6, with D possibly matching TRBD1 (5 bases). Germline V CDR1 and CDR2: SGHTA, FQGNSA. CDR3 length equals 14 residues. Trimming took off 4 bases at V and 8 bases at J, with 12 bases between the two ends. The CDR3 region is CASSSRDLDSPLHF. As DNA, the CDR3 is TGTGCCAGCAGCTCCCGGGACTTAGATTCACCCCTCCACTTT.

The rearrangement joins TRBV12-3 or TRBV12-4 to TRBJ2-2; D could derive from TRBD1 or TRBD2 (6 bases each). The length of the CDR3 is 15 residues. V was clipped by 6 bases and J by 6 bases, with 17 bases between them. CDR3 in amino acids: CASSLRGAAAGELFF. CDR3 nucleotide sequence: TGTGCCAGCAGCCTGAGGGGGGCCGCGGCCGGGGAGCTGTTTTTT.

This clonotype was seen a few times. V gene TRBV4-3 combines with J gene TRBJ1-2, with a tentative D call TRBD1 (6 bases). The length of the CDR3 is 15 residues. Between the trimmed V and J ends, which lost 3 bases and 2 bases, there was a span of 13 bases. Germline V CDR1 and CDR2: LGHNA, YSLEER. Written as DNA, the CDR3 is TGCGCCAGCAGCCAGGCCCTCGGACAGAACTATGGCTACACCTTC. The encoded protein is CASSQALGQNYGYTF.

The chain has TRBV12-3 or TRBV12-4 and TRBJ2-5; TRBD2 agrees at 12 bases. Trimming at V came to 6 bases and at J to 3 bases, leaving 5 bases not matched to a gene. This CDR3 region has 15 residues. The CDR3 here is CASSRGLAGKETQYF. The DNA for the CDR3 is TGTGCCAGCAGCCGAGGACTAGCGGGGAAAGAGACCCAGTACTTC.

CDR3 protein: CASSSKAGTVYEQYF. In DNA form, the CDR3 reads TGTGCCAGCAGTTCCAAGGCCGGGACAGTCTACGAGCAGTACTTC. This chain connects TRBV27 to TRBJ2-7, with 7 bases that match TRBD1. The CDR3 consists of 15 residues. The junction had 9 bases not matched to a gene; V was cut back by 4 bases and J by 3 bases. Germline CDR1 is MNHEY and CDR2 is SMNVEV (reference sequence).

This clonotype was seen a handful of times. The rearrangement links TRBV30 to TRBJ1-2; D is perhaps TRBD1 (5 bases). Germline V gene data show CDR1 as GTSNPN and CDR2 as SVGIG (reference sequence). This CDR3 is 14 amino acids long. Trimming stripped 2 bases from V and 5 bases from J, with 15 bases between. As DNA, the CDR3 is TGTGCCTGGAGTAAGCAGGGACCAGGGTATGGCTACACCTTC. This translates into CAWSKQGPGYGYTF.

The rearrangement joins TRBV20-1 to TRBJ1-1, with D maybe TRBD1 (6 bases). Germline-derived CDR1 and CDR2 are DFQATT and SNEGSKA (reference sequence). This CDR3 is 13 amino acids long. Trimming took 4 bases from V and 0 from J, leaving 9 bases between them. The CDR3 protein is CSATDSMNTEAFF. The CDR3 DNA reads as TGCAGTGCTACGGACAGTATGAACACTGAAGCTTTCTTT.

This chain connects TRBV7-8 to TRBJ2-1; D gene ambiguous. Germline assignment: CDR1 SGHVS and CDR2 FQNEAQ. This CDR3 region has 14 residues. V lost 4 bases, J lost 6 bases, and 13 bases lay in between. Here the CDR3 DNA reads TGTGCCAGCAGCTGGCTGGGCGCCCCCAATGAGCAGTTCTTC. Protein: CASSWLGAPNEQFF.